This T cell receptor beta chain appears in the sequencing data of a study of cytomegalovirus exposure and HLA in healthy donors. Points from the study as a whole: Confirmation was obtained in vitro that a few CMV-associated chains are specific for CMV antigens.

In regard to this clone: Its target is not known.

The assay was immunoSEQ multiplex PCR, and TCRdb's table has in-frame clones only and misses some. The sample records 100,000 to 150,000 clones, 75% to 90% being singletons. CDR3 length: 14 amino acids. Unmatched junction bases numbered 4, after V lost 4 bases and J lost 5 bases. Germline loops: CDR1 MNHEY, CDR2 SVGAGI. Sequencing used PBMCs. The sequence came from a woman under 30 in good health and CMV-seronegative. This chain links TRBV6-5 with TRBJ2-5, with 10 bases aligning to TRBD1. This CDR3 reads CASSSGTGVETQYF. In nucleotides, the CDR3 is TGTGCCAGCAGTTCTGGGACAGGGGTGGAGACCCAGTACTTC.